A selection of T cell receptor beta chains follows, all from one sample in a study of shared clonotypes between healthy human individuals. TCRdb's copy holds only in-frame clones and misses some; the assay was immunoSEQ multiplex PCR. The sample has more than 400,000 clones; 81% are singletons. Sequenced: PBMCs. These receptors came from a middle-aged woman in good health. Some clones in this sample may be carry-over from other donors' samples. The CDR3 runs from the conserved cysteine through the conserved F or W. Each record gives: V gene, D gene, CDR3 protein. D genes are given only for firm matches.

TRBV6-6,NA,CASRNVGSSYEQYF
TRBV27,NA,CASRRGGANVLTF
TRBV11-2,TRBD1,CASRLRSGGNEKLFF
TRBV6-4,TRBD1,CASSVEKGANYGYTF
TRBV12-5,NA,CASGFLDSTEAFF
TRBV5-1,NA,CASSLFGEGSLSGANVLTF
TRBV28,TRBD1,CASSLGQGAYQPQHF
TRBV5-6,NA,CASRRSGSSYEQYF
TRBV27,TRBD1,CASSLKPWGQYTGELFF
TRBV7-9,TRBD2,CASRWTSGSSFVGWNEQFF
TRBV5-6,NA,CASSLQGLNTGELFF
TRBV6-1,NA,CASSEVGRDQETQYF
TRBV11-3,TRBD2,CASSLDRGGSSYNEQFF
TRBV6-4,NA,CASSPDGAHYYGYTF
TRBV7-9,TRBD2,CASSLVSGRVYEQFF
TRBV6-5,NA,CASRQARDQPQHF
TRBV18,TRBD2,CASTGGAGYEQYF
TRBV27,NA,CASAVTDTQYF
TRBV7-9,NA,CASSYRDSYNEQFF
TRBV10-3,NA,CAISTDSYGYTF
TRBV11-2,TRBD2,CASSWEAGAPSSTDTQYF
TRBV5-4,NA,CASSLAAGSDGELFF
TRBV6-1,NA,CASSEAHSEDPYGYTF
TRBV2,NA,CASRPEQGGGYTF
TRBV7-7,NA,CASSLAGGRGLNEQFF
TRBV28,TRBD1,CASSLRSGQGTDTQYF
TRBV9,NA,CASSVDQTLEETQYF
TRBV9,TRBD1,CASSVTGGMNTEAFF
TRBV5-6,NA,CASSLRGGYTF
TRBV10-1,TRBD1,CASSKLGTGNNEQFF
TRBV16,NA,CASSPTPSGHNTGELFF
TRBV7-2,NA,CASSPRAGETQYF
TRBV7-2,TRBD1,CASSLAGTGGGQETQYF
TRBV2,NA,CASSENAAVYNEQFF
TRBV29-1,NA,CSVRDSSTDTQYF
TRBV4-1,NA,CASSQVQRGGEKLFF
TRBV6-4,NA,CASSDSGTTSTDTQYF
TRBV5-5,NA,CASSLATLETQYF
TRBV28,TRBD1,CASSLSPDRAGYNEQFF
TRBV2,NA,CASMPSGSSYEQYF
TRBV4-2,NA,CASSQALQTTYEQYF
TRBV4-1,TRBD1,CASSQGPLGGTGPFYGYTF
TRBV15,TRBD2,CATSPWTSGSYNEHFF
TRBV5-1,TRBD2,CASSSPGLADNQETQYF
TRBV12-5,NA,CASGLVLGSPTDTQYF
TRBV19,NA,CASSNPGLTYEQYF
TRBV5-1,NA,CASSWGQAQNEQYF
TRBV5-4,NA,CASSLLPVSGDTQYF
TRBV7-9,NA,CASSAGAVGEKLFF
TRBV7-9,TRBD2,CASSLGLAAGEQYF
TRBV4-2,TRBD2,CASSQEGLAGGDTGELFF